Listed here are 18 T cell receptor beta chains from one sample, sequenced in a study of cytomegalovirus exposure and HLA in healthy donors. The study ran its PCR with 60 Vbeta and 13 Jbeta primers. Assay used: immunoSEQ multiplex PCR; TCRdb lists only in-frame clones, some missing. The table lists about 130,000 clones, about four fifths of them singletons, with more than 4.5% in the top ten. Material: PBMCs. These receptors were taken from a man aged 25 to 40 in good health.

CDR3 DNA sequence: TGTGCCAGCAGCCCTCAGGGCCAGGGGACCGGGGAGCTGTTTTTT. Its protein is CASSPQGQGTGELFF. The rearrangement links TRBV9 to TRBJ2-2; maybe TRBD1 (6 bases). The CDR3 contains 15 residues. Between the trimmed V and J ends, which lost 4 bases and 5 bases, there was a span of 15 bases. The V gene's germline CDR1 is SGDLS and CDR2 YYNGEE.

The CDR3 DNA reads as TGTGCCAGCAGTTTTCCCGGACTAGCGGCCACGCAGTATTTT. The encoded protein is CASSFPGLAATQYF. This chain connects TRBV27 to TRBJ2-3, with TRBD2 identical over 10 bases. Losses at the gene ends were 3 bases for V and 9 bases for J; bases not matched to a gene: 6. The CDR3 consists of 14 residues. CDR1 and CDR2 from the germline V gene are MNHEY and SMNVEV (reference sequence).

This clone was picked up a small number of times. This sequence joins TRBV21-1 and TRBJ1-1; the DNA was not compared with TRBD1, the D call given in the table. TRBV21-1 is reported as a pseudogene. The CDR3 consists of 15 residues. CDR3 sequence reads: CASIQGQDLNTEAFF. CDR3 DNA: TGTGCCAGCATCCAGGGACAGGACCTGAACACTGAAGCTTTCTTT.

J is TRBJ2-1 and V is TRBV7-2, with D possibly matching TRBD2 (5 bases). Germline loops: CDR1 SGHTA, CDR2 FQGNSA. V lost 2 bases to trimming and J lost 8 bases, with 16 bases between them. The CDR3 totals 15 residues. CDR3 in amino acids: CASSLSGTASDEQFF. CDR3 nucleotides: TGTGCCAGCAGCTTATCGGGAACTGCTTCGGATGAGCAGTTCTTC.

This clone was found once. The chain combines TRBV29-1 with TRBJ2-3, with 9 bases lining up with TRBD1. The CDR3 totals 15 residues. Germline V gene data show CDR1 as SQVTM and CDR2 as ANQGSEA. Losses at the gene ends were 3 bases for V and 4 bases for J; bases not matched to a gene: 8. The CDR3 sequence: CSVENRGRGADTQYF. In DNA, the CDR3 is TGCAGCGTTGAGAACAGGGGGCGCGGGGCAGATACGCAGTATTTT.

In DNA form, the CDR3 reads TGTGCCAGCAGTCCCAGGTACAATGAGCAGTTCTTC. Translated: CASSPRYNEQFF. The chain joins TRBV27 to TRBJ2-1; D is undetermined. Germline loops: CDR1 MNHEY, CDR2 SMNVEV (reference sequence). V dropped 5 bases and J dropped 4 bases, with 6 bases sitting between them. This CDR3 has 12 residues.

This chain links TRBV30 with TRBJ1-5; 9 nucleotides match TRBD1. Germline V gene lookup returns CDR1 GTSNPN and CDR2 SVGIG (reference sequence). The CDR3 has 14 residues. Trimming removed 0 bases from V and 5 bases from J; junction bases left unmatched: 2. CDR3 sequence (DNA): TGTGCCTGGAGTGTTGGACAGGGGCATCAGCCCCAGCATTTT. Translating it yields CAWSVGQGHQPQHF.

This clone has only one observation. The rearrangement links TRBV10-3 to TRBJ2-1; weak D call: TRBD1 (6 bases). The CDR3 is made up of 14 amino acids. The germline gives CDR1 ENHRY, CDR2 SYGVKD. The V end was cut by 4 bases, the J end by 6 bases, with 13 bases between. The CDR3 nucleotides read TGTGCCATCAGTGCGCAGGGGCGACCCAATGAGCAGTTCTTC. Protein product: CAISAQGRPNEQFF.

The chain recombines TRBV7-8 with TRBJ2-5, with a weak D call TRBD2 (6 bases). Germline V lookup: CDR1 SGHVS, CDR2 FQNEAQ. This CDR3 has 17 residues. The V and J ends lost 7 bases and 2 bases respectively, with 23 bases between them. The CDR3: CASTPLVGRGVQETQYF. The CDR3 DNA is TGTGCCAGCACCCCGTTGGTCGGCCGCGGGGTACAAGAGACCCAGTACTTC.

The chain couples TRBV19 to TRBJ2-1; tentatively, D is TRBD2 (6 bases). V gave up 4 bases and J gave up 5 bases, with 15 bases separating them. Germline-derived CDR1 and CDR2 are LNHDA and SQIVND (reference sequence). This CDR3 comprises 15 residues. This CDR3 is CASSSWGEGNNEQFF. Written as DNA, the CDR3 is TGTGCCAGTAGTAGCTGGGGGGAAGGCAACAATGAGCAGTTCTTC.

The V gene is TRBV19, the J gene TRBJ1-5; D unresolved. The ends were cut back, 3 bases at V and 10 bases at J, with 10 bases in the middle. From germline, CDR1 is LNHDA and CDR2 SQIVND (reference sequence). The CDR3 is 12 residues long. The CDR3: CASSIGSSPQHF. For the CDR3, the DNA is TGTGCCAGTAGTATCGGTAGTTCACCCCAGCATTTT.

This clone has a handful of counts. The rearrangement joins TRBV11-3 to TRBJ2-2; D is ambiguous. Trimming left V 2 bases short and J 8 bases short, with 9 bases between. The CDR3 is 13 amino acids. The germline V gene has CDR1 SGHNT and CDR2 YENEEA. The CDR3 region is CASSLSFSGELFF. CDR3 DNA: TGTGCCAGCAGCTTAAGCTTTTCGGGGGAGCTGTTTTTT.

As for this clone: At one end the junction does not follow the germline gene, possibly because of a read error. V is TRBV7-9 and J is TRBJ1-1; D remains ambiguous. Germline V CDR1 and CDR2: SEHNR, FQNEAQ (reference sequence). The CDR3 runs to 12 residues. The CDR3 here is CSSNGLNTEAFF. CDR3 bases: TGTTCCAGCAATGGCCTTAACACTGAAGCTTTCTTT.

The chain uses TRBV5-1 and TRBJ2-1; possible D gene TRBD1, 6 bases. The germline gives CDR1 SGHRS, CDR2 YFSETQ. V was trimmed by 0 bases and J by 3 bases, leaving 7 bases between them. This CDR3 spans 14 amino acids. CDR3 in amino acids: CASSLAQGYNEQFF. The CDR3 bases are TGCGCCAGCAGCTTGGCACAGGGCTACAATGAGCAGTTCTTC.

The chain recombines TRBV4-3 with TRBJ2-5; 9 bases align to TRBD1. V trimming: 4 bases; J trimming: 4 bases; junction bases outside the gene matches: 10. The CDR3 spans 16 residues. Germline V gene data show CDR1 as LGHNA and CDR2 as YSLEER. CDR3 nucleotides: TGCGCCAGCAGCCCTTTCGGGACAGGGTTCCGAGAGACCCAGTACTTC. It translates to CASSPFGTGFRETQYF.

The gene calls are TRBV27 and TRBJ1-4; TRBD1 aligns across 9 bases. Germline V gene sequence: CDR1 MNHEY, CDR2 SMNVEV (reference sequence). The length of the CDR3 is 13 residues. Trimming removed 4 bases from V and 8 bases from J; junction bases left unmatched: 2. This chain's CDR3 is CASSYGTGEKLFF. The DNA for the CDR3 is TGTGCCAGCAGTTACGGGACAGGGGAAAAACTGTTTTTT.

This chain links TRBV29-1 with TRBJ1-4, with 12 bases identical to TRBD1. CDR1 SQVTM and CDR2 ANQGSEA come from the germline V gene. The length of the CDR3 is 18 residues. J lost 3 bases, V lost 8 bases, and 16 bases had no gene match. In nucleotides, the CDR3 is TGCAGCCGTCGGTCATCGGGACAGGGGGCGAAAGCTAATGAAAAACTGTTTTTT. Its protein is CSRRSSGQGAKANEKLFF.

This sequence joins TRBV7-2 and TRBJ1-1; 10 positions agree with TRBD1. The CDR3 runs 16 residues. Per germline, CDR1 SGHTA and CDR2 FQGNSA. The ends lost 4 bases at V and 0 bases at J; junction bases unmatched: 5. This CDR3 reads CASSWTGGTLNTEAFF. CDR3 DNA sequence: TGTGCCAGCAGCTGGACAGGGGGGACCTTGAACACTGAAGCTTTCTTT.